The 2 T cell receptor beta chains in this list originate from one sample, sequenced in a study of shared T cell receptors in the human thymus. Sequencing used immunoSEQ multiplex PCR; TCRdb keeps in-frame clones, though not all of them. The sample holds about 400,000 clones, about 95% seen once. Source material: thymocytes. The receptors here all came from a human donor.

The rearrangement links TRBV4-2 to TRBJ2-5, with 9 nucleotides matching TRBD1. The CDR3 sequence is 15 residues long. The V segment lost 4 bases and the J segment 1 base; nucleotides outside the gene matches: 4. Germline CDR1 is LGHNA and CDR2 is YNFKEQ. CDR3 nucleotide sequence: TGTGCCAGCAGCCCCCTGACAGGGGGCCAAGAGACCCAGTACTTC. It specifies CASSPLTGGQETQYF.

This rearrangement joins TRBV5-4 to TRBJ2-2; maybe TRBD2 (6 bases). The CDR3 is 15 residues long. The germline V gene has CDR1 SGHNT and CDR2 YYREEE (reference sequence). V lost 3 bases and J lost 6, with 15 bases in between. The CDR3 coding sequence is TGTGCCAGCAGCTGGAGGGGACGGTGCGCCGGGGAGCTGTTTTTT. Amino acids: CASSWRGRCAGELFF.